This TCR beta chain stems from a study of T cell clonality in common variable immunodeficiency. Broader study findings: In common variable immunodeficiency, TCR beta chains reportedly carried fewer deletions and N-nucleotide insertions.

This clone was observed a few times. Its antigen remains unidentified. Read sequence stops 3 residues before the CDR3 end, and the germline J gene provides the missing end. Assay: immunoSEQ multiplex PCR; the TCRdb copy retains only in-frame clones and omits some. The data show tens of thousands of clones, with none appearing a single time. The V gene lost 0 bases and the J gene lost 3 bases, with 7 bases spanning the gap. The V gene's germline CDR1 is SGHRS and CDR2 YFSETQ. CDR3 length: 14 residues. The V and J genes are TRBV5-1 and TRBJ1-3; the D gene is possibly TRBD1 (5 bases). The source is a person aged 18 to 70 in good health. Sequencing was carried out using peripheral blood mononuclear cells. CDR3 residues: CASSLGGDGNTIYF. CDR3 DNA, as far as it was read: TGCGCCAGCAGCTTGGGAGGGGATGGAAACACC.